This T cell receptor (beta chain) stems from a study of breast tumors, draining lymph nodes, adjacent tissues. This clonotype was counted at least ten times. The antigen is unknown. Breast cancer patients provided tissue from their axillary draining lymph nodes. The CDR3 covers 14 residues. V gave up 6 bases and J gave up 6 bases; unmatched junction bases: 7. One entry per CDR3 protein results from TCRdb running MiXCR on the multiplex PCR reads. The profile covers hundreds of thousands of distinct CDR3 sequences, with 32% appearing a single time and around 1.5% taken by the ten largest. Points from the study as a whole: Luminal-like breast cancer showed significantly higher tumor–nontumor repertoire similarity than basal-like. That most tumor T cells come from lymph nodes remained unproven. Tumor repertoires ranked between lymph nodes and nontumor tissue in diversity, with V and J gene preferences.

This TCR was sampled from a female donor with breast cancer. Some clones in this sample may be carry-over from other donors' samples. Sequenced input: axillary lymph node tissue. The V gene is TRBV12-3 or TRBV12-4, the J gene TRBJ2-1; TRBD1 matches 8 bases. CDR3 DNA sequence: TGTGCCAGCAGCCGGGGACAGGCCTTCAATGAGCAGTTCTTC. It encodes CASSRGQAFNEQFF.